The clone carrying this T cell receptor (beta chain) was observed at least ten times. The CDR3 runs to 17 residues. The V gene's germline CDR1 is DFQATT and CDR2 SNEGSKA (reference sequence). J was trimmed by 0 bases and V by 2 bases; bases with no gene match: 8. Libraries from sorted cells each used some 1 million CD4+ or CD8+ T cells. These data come from a study of neurological immune-mediated disorders. TCRdb re-called the 5' RACE reads through MiXCR, storing one row per CDR3 protein. The sample shows about 21,000 distinct CDR3 sequences, about 6% of them seen only once. Material for sequencing was CD8+ T cells from blood. The rearrangement joins TRBV20-1 to TRBJ2-1; 9 bases are shared with TRBD2. This TCR came from a man younger than 35 in good health. The CDR3 loop is CSARSLAGRTSYNEQFF. The CDR3, as DNA: TGCAGTGCTAGATCGCTAGCGGGGAGGACCTCCTACAATGAGCAGTTCTTC.